This T cell receptor (beta chain) originates from a study of blood T cell repertoires in COVID-19 (dated by TCRdb to 2018 to 2021). With regard to the full study: The collaborator samples originated in the United States, Italy and Spain and spanned the acute and convalescent phases of COVID-19. The sample metadata nearly always contained a de-identified subject ID, COVID-19 status, age in years and sex. A freely available public database, intended as a resource for researchers studying the immune response to SARS-CoV-2, is where the repertoires were released. Samples came from the ongoing ImmuneRACE study (first 160 participants) plus 1,254 subjects from 6 global collaborators. Where HLA class I and class II types were available, the types were taken from metadata supplied by the sample provider, not from assay-based typing. The material from the prospective study consisted of cDNA or gDNA derived from T cells, B-cell-depleted T cells, or PBMCs. Deeply sampled blood TCRbeta repertoires from subjects exposed to, actively infected with, or recovered from COVID-19 were included in the dataset.

The paper as a whole reports these results and caveats: Clinical and demographic metadata were provided uncurated, with the amount varying by source and participant.

The immunoSEQ Assay, a bias-controlled multiplex PCR, was used to amplify TCRbeta CDR3 regions from genomic DNA. Per the original workflow: The number of nucleated cells in each sample was estimated from the amplification of reference gene primers within the assay. To quantify the absolute abundance of each unique TCRbeta CDR3 rearrangement, sequence reads were collapsed and filtered. For each sample, productive Simpson clonality was calculated by taking the square root of Simpson's diversity index across productive rearrangements. Here the immuneACCESS table is served through TCRdb, limited to in-frame sequences with V and J called. Missing clones are a known gap in these copies; in checked studies unresolved V genes cover under half, and the rest lacks a known reason. V, J and clone size derive from that table, while D and trimming were established from the DNA sequence. For this sample there are roughly 300,000 clones; 86% appear just once. The leading ten clones occupy 3.5% to 5% of the sample.

Enrolling through a virtual design, the prospective study's participants ranged in age from roughly 18 to 100 years and lived across about two dozen United States geographic areas. In the prospective study, cohorts were assigned on the basis of participant-reported clinical history obtained from a screening survey and a study questionnaire. For ImmuneRACE Cohort 3, a participant was defined as recovered based on two consecutive negative NP/OP PCR tests, clearance by a healthcare professional, or resolution of symptoms. In the prospective study, whole blood, serum and a nasopharyngeal or oropharyngeal swab were collected from each participant by mobile phlebotomists. Additional blood draws and questionnaires over a 2-month period could optionally be provided by prospective study participants. Prospective study blood samples were shipped either frozen or at room temperature before DNA extraction.

Turning to this clone: The clone's antigen remains unknown. At one of its ends the junction is not consistent with the germline gene, which may arise from a read error.

The origin of this receptor is a man aged 30 to 39 who had recovered from COVID-19. The sample was PBMCs or T cells enriched from blood (not recorded which).

The base sequence is TGTGCCAGCTGTTACGGCGCGTGGACTAGCGGTTGCGAGCAGTACTTC. It encodes CASCYGAWTSGCEQYF. The chain is assembled from TRBV6-5 and TRBJ2-7; the junction holds 10 bases that match TRBD2. From its cysteine to its phenylalanine, the CDR3 spans 16 amino acids. Solely the CDR3 DNA is kept, with 48 bases framed from the first base. Looking up the germline V gene yields CDR1 MNHEY and CDR2 SVGAGI.